Presented here are 16 T cell receptor beta chains from one specimen sequenced in a study of memory CD4+ T cells and cytomegalovirus serostatus. Single viable CD3+CD4+CD8-CD45RO+ cells were sorted as the memory CD4+ T cells. Method: immunoSEQ multiplex PCR; TCRdb's copy keeps in-frame clones and lacks some. The sample contains under 50,000 clones, roughly 78% of which appear only once. Sequences were obtained from memory CD4+ T cells from blood. The receptor source for this set is an adult in good health and CMV-seronegative.

This chain uses TRBV11-2 with TRBJ1-2, with D unclear. Germline V lookup: CDR1 SGHAT, CDR2 FQNNGV. Trimming stripped 3 bases from V and 6 bases from J, with 17 bases between. The CDR3 covers 15 residues. CDR3 DNA: TGTGCCAGCAGCTTTGTCGGAACCTCATCCCATGGCTACACCTTC. This encodes CASSFVGTSSHGYTF.

The chain has TRBV2 and TRBJ1-1; no clear D gene. CDR1 is SNHLY and CDR2 is FYNNEI in the germline V gene. There are 16 residues in the CDR3. V was trimmed by 3 bases and J by 4 bases, leaving 18 bases between them. Written as DNA, the CDR3 is TGTGCCAGCAGTGACGAAATATGGACGGTGGGCACTGAAGCTTTCTTT. Amino acids: CASSDEIWTVGTEAFF.

The V call is TRBV12-5, the J call TRBJ2-3, with a weak D call TRBD1 (6 bases). The V and J ends lost 1 base and 0 bases respectively, with 8 bases between them. Germline-derived CDR1 and CDR2 are LGHNT and FRNRAP. The CDR3 loop spans 15 amino acids. The CDR3: CASGLGGLSTDTQYF. The CDR3, as DNA: TGTGCTAGTGGTTTGGGGGGGCTTAGCACAGATACGCAGTATTTT.

V and J are TRBV19 and TRBJ1-2, with D tentatively TRBD1 (5 bases). The CDR3 totals 10 residues. Germline CDR1 LNHDA, CDR2 SQIVND (reference sequence). V was trimmed by 10 bases and J by 8 bases, leaving 11 bases between them. The CDR3: CATGQGGYTF. CDR3 bases: TGTGCCACCGGACAAGGCGGCTACACCTTC.

The chain has TRBV7-6 and TRBJ2-7; perhaps TRBD2 as D (6 bases). CDR1 is SGHVS, CDR2 FNYEAQ, per germline. This CDR3 spans 14 amino acids. Trimming stripped 5 bases from V and 3 bases from J, with 14 bases between. This chain's CDR3 is CASSKSGGNYEQYF. In DNA form, the CDR3 reads TGTGCCAGCAGCAAGAGTGGAGGGAACTACGAGCAGTACTTC.

The rearrangement joins TRBV6-1 to TRBJ1-2, with unresolved D. This CDR3 is built from 13 residues. Germline CDR1 and CDR2: MNHNS and SASEGT. The V gene lost 2 bases and the J gene lost 0 bases, with 4 bases spanning the gap. CDR3 nucleotide sequence: TGTGCCAGCAGTGAACCACCTAACTATGGCTACACCTTC. This codes for CASSEPPNYGYTF.

This rearrangement joins TRBV2 to TRBJ2-5; the D gene could be TRBD1 or TRBD2 (6 bases each). This CDR3 comprises 15 residues. The V and J ends lost 5 bases and 4 bases respectively, with 17 bases between them. Germline V gene lookup returns CDR1 SNHLY and CDR2 FYNNEI. The CDR3 DNA reads TGTGCCAGCAGTTCCCACAGGGCGGAGGGAGAGACCCAGTACTTC. Translating gives CASSSHRAEGETQYF.

V is TRBV5-6 and J is TRBJ1-2, with 7 bases identical to TRBD1. Per the germline V gene, CDR1 is SGHDT and CDR2 is YYEEEE. V gave up 1 base and J gave up 4 bases; unmatched junction bases: 10. The CDR3 consists of 16 residues. CDR3 loop: CASSLSPGGGAYGYTF. The DNA for the CDR3 is TGTGCCAGCAGCTTGTCGCCAGGGGGGGGCGCCTATGGCTACACCTTC. Based on the CDR3 plus reference TRBV5-6 and TRBJ1-2, the full variable domain is DAGVTQSPTHLIKTRGQQVTLRCSPKSGHDTVSWYQQALGQGPQFIFQYYEEEERQRGNFPDRFSGHQFPNYSSELNVNALLLGDSALYLCASSLSPGGGAYGYTFGSGTRLTVV.

The genes are TRBV4-3 and TRBJ2-3; D is possibly TRBD1 (6 bases). Trimming cost V 0 bases and J 6 bases, with 16 bases left between them. The CDR3 extends over 16 amino acids. Looked up from germline, CDR1 is LGHNA and CDR2 is YSLEER. Here the CDR3 DNA reads TGCGCCAGCAGCCAAGATCAAGGGACAAACAAGGATACGCAGTATTTT. This gives the protein CASSQDQGTNKDTQYF.

J is TRBJ1-2 and V is TRBV9; 11 bases align to TRBD1. This CDR3 is 15 amino acids long. V lost 2 bases to trimming and J lost 6 bases; unmatched junction nucleotides: 6. Germline values: CDR1 SGDLS, CDR2 YYNGEE. The CDR3 protein is CASSVGGTGGNGYTF. Here the CDR3 DNA reads TGTGCCAGCAGCGTCGGGGGGACAGGGGGTAATGGCTACACCTTC.

This sequence joins TRBV20-1 and TRBJ2-1; tentative D call: TRBD2 (5 bases). Germline CDR1 DFQATT, CDR2 SNEGSKA (reference sequence). This CDR3 has 8 residues. Trimming took 6 bases from V and 12 from J, leaving 6 bases between them. CDR3 DNA: TGCAGTGCCGCGGGGCAGTTCTTC. This sequence encodes CSAAGQFF.

The table lists this clone with a few counts. J is TRBJ2-3 and V is TRBV2; TRBD2 aligns across 10 bases. The CDR3 length is 15 residues. Germline V gene data show CDR1 as SNHLY and CDR2 as FYNNEI. Unmatched junction bases numbered 7, after V lost 6 bases and J lost 4 bases. The CDR3 loop reads CASRASGGRSDTQYF. CDR3 DNA sequence: TGTGCCAGCAGAGCTAGCGGGGGCAGATCAGATACGCAGTATTTT.

V and J are TRBV7-2 and TRBJ1-4; 8 nucleotides line up with TRBD1. The V segment lost 4 bases and the J segment 7 bases; nucleotides outside the gene matches: 5. The CDR3 is 14 residues long. The germline V gene has CDR1 SGHTA and CDR2 FQGNSA. CDR3 sequence reads: CASSSDRGGEKLFF. In nucleotides, the CDR3 is TGTGCCAGCAGCTCCGACAGGGGCGGTGAAAAACTGTTTTTT.

This clone turned up a few times. The gene calls are TRBV18 and TRBJ1-1, with unresolved D. This CDR3 region has 15 residues. Germline CDR1 KGHSH, CDR2 LQKENI. V lost 0 bases to trimming and J lost 6 bases, with 14 bases between them. CDR3 nucleotide sequence: TGTGCCAGCTCACCACCATCAGGCCGAGTCGCTGAAGCTTTCTTT. Translation: CASSPPSGRVAEAFF.

V and J are TRBV18 and TRBJ1-2; D perhaps matches TRBD1 (5 bases). Germline V gives CDR1 KGHSH, CDR2 LQKENI. Trimming took off 3 bases at V and 6 bases at J, with 11 bases between the two ends. The CDR3 covers 13 residues. The CDR3 spells CASSPAGRDGYTF. In DNA, the CDR3 is TGTGCCAGCTCACCTGCAGGGCGAGATGGCTACACCTTC.

This sequence joins TRBV7-2 and TRBJ2-6; D unclear. V was shortened by 5 bases and J by 1 base, with 9 bases between the two germline ends. Germline-derived CDR1 and CDR2 are SGHTA and FQGNSA. CDR3 length equals 15 residues. The chain's CDR3 is CASSPVQSGANVLTF. The CDR3 coding sequence is TGTGCCAGCAGCCCCGTGCAATCTGGGGCCAACGTCCTGACTTTC.